The 17 T cell receptor beta chains given below trace back to one sample, sequenced in a study of blood T cell repertoires in COVID-19 (dated by TCRdb to the early 2020s). Receptor libraries were prepared by the immunoSEQ multiplex PCR assay. TCRdb holds this immuneACCESS table with in-frame rearrangements only. Some clones are missing; in checked studies, unresolved V genes explain under half, and the rest has no known cause. For this sample the table gives some 85,000 clones, of which 75% to 80% were detected only once. Together, the top ten hold roughly 6.7% of the sample. The sequenced sample consisted of peripheral blood. The receptors originated from a man aged 65-85 years with COVID-19, enrolled during active disease.

The V and J genes are TRBV6-5 and TRBJ2-7, with a weak D call TRBD1 (5 bases). The CDR3 is 11 amino acids. V lost 6 bases and J 11 bases, leaving 14 bases between the germline ends. The germline V gene has CDR1 MNHEY and CDR2 SVGAGI. CDR3 protein: CASRGAVSEYF. Written as DNA, the CDR3 is TGTGCCAGCAGAGGGGCGGTTTCGGAGTACTTC.

Notes on this clone: It may be a read error: a sequence one base away is much more abundant. Different DNA sequences within this sample yield the same CDR3. The rearrangement uses TRBV7-2 and TRBJ2-7; the match to TRBD2 covers 8 bases. CDR1 and CDR2 from the germline V gene are SGHTA and FQGNSA. V trimming: 2 bases; J trimming: 6 bases; junction bases outside the gene matches: 9. The CDR3 runs to 15 residues. The CDR3 loop reads CASSLSWGRGGEQYF. For the CDR3, the DNA is TGTGCCAGCAGCTTATCATGGGGACGGGGGGGCGAGCAGTACTTC.

The CDR3 loop reads CASRSNEADTQYF. The DNA of the CDR3 is TGCGCCAGCAGGAGTAATGAGGCTGATACGCAGTATTTT. The V call is TRBV10-2, the J call TRBJ2-3; unclear D gene. The CDR3 is 13 amino acids. V was cut by 6 bases and J by 6 bases, with 13 bases left in between. Germline assignment: CDR1 WSHSY and CDR2 SAAADI.

For the CDR3, the DNA is TGTGCCAGCAGTGGCCCTCGGACAGATAATGAAAAACTGTTTTTT. Residues: CASSGPRTDNEKLFF. The chain links TRBV6-6 to TRBJ1-4; D might be TRBD1 (6 bases). Looked up from germline, CDR1 is MNHNY and CDR2 is SVGAGI (reference sequence). There are 15 residues in the CDR3. V gave up 5 bases and J gave up 4 bases, with 14 bases separating them.

The rearrangement uses TRBV28 and TRBJ1-2; 9 nucleotides match TRBD1. J gave up 2 bases and V 5 bases, and 6 bases lay outside the gene matches. Germline V CDR1 and CDR2: MDHEN, SYDVKM. The CDR3 runs to 15 residues. The CDR3 DNA sequence: TGTGCCAGCAGTAAAGGACAGGGGCTAAACTATGGCTACACCTTC. This translates into CASSKGQGLNYGYTF.

The V call is TRBV5-1, the J call TRBJ2-7; D possibly corresponds to TRBD2 (5 bases). Germline-derived CDR1 and CDR2 are SGHRS and YFSETQ. V lost 3 bases and J lost 2, with 6 bases in between. CDR3 length: 12 amino acids. The CDR3 bases are TGCGCCAGCAGCTCCGGGACCTACGAGCAGTACTTC. It encodes CASSSGTYEQYF.

The V gene is TRBV11-3, the J gene TRBJ1-1, with TRBD1 matching over 8 bases. This CDR3 contains 16 residues. V was clipped by 0 bases and J by 4 bases; unmatched bases: 7. Germline loops: CDR1 SGHNT, CDR2 YENEEA. The CDR3 sequence: CASSLDAGGVGTEAFF. The DNA of the CDR3 is TGTGCCAGCAGCTTAGATGCAGGGGGCGTAGGCACTGAAGCTTTCTTT.

CDR3 DNA sequence: TGTGCCAGCAGCTCTCGACAGGGCTCCTATAACTATGGCTACACCTTC. Protein sequence: CASSSRQGSYNYGYTF. V is TRBV5-6 and J is TRBJ1-2; TRBD1 agrees at 7 bases. With V trimmed by 3 bases and J by 1 base, 9 bases remained unmatched. The germline CDR1 and CDR2 sequences are SGHDT and YYEEEE. This CDR3 has 16 amino acids.

The chain has TRBV3-1 (or the pseudogene TRBV3-2) and TRBJ1-2; no definite D call. V was cut by 0 bases and J by 5 bases, with 7 bases left in between. The CDR3 runs 13 residues. Germline lookup yields CDR1 LGHDT and CDR2 YNNKEL (reference sequence). CDR3 nucleotides: TGTGCCAGCAGCCAAGATGTCTTGTATGGCTACACCTTC. The encoded protein is CASSQDVLYGYTF.

The J gene is TRBJ1-3, the V gene TRBV9; 9 bases line up with TRBD1. After removal of 3 bases from V and 0 bases from J, the junction contained 4 bases not matched to a gene. The CDR3 loop spans 16 amino acids. From germline, CDR1 is SGDLS and CDR2 YYNGEE. CDR3 sequence: CASSARGQGSGNTIYF. The CDR3, as DNA: TGTGCCAGCAGCGCCCGGGGACAGGGCTCTGGAAACACCATATATTTT.

This sequence joins TRBV7-9 and TRBJ2-3; D gene uncertain. Germline loops: CDR1 SEHNR, CDR2 FQNEAQ (reference sequence). The CDR3 is 14 residues long. The V end was cut by 5 bases, the J end by 2 bases, with 11 bases between. The CDR3 DNA sequence: TGTGCCAGCAGCCCGAATACATTCACAGATACGCAGTATTTT. Amino acid sequence: CASSPNTFTDTQYF.

The rearrangement links TRBV29-1 to TRBJ1-1; 7 bases line up with TRBD1. Germline V lookup: CDR1 SQVTM, CDR2 ANQGSEA. The CDR3 has 12 amino acids. V was clipped by 3 bases and J by 7 bases; unmatched bases: 5. The CDR3 bases are TGCAGCGTTGATAGGCAGGGGGTTGAAGCTTTCTTT. This codes for CSVDRQGVEAFF.

The chain combines TRBV6-5 with TRBJ1-1, with TRBD1 as a possible D gene (5 bases). This CDR3 contains 14 residues. Germline CDR1 MNHEY, CDR2 SVGAGI. Between the trimmed V and J ends, which lost 0 bases and 1 base, there was a span of 6 bases. The CDR3 protein is CASSYSGGNTEAFF. CDR3 in DNA: TGTGCCAGCAGTTACTCGGGGGGGAACACTGAAGCTTTCTTT.

This clone was observed many times. The gene calls are TRBV15 and TRBJ2-3, with TRBD2 identical over 10 bases. This CDR3 has 17 residues. J was trimmed by 3 bases and V by 1 base; bases with no gene match: 7. Looked up from germline, CDR1 is LNHNV and CDR2 is YYDKDF (reference sequence). CDR3 amino acids: CATSRGERGGRTDTQYF. The CDR3 region has the DNA TGTGCCACCAGCAGAGGGGAGCGGGGGGGCAGGACAGATACGCAGTATTTT.

V usage is TRBV13 and J usage is TRBJ2-3; possibly TRBD1 for D (6 bases). Germline CDR1 reads PRHDT; CDR2 reads FYEKMQ (reference sequence). V dropped 2 bases and J dropped 1 base, with 10 bases sitting between them. This CDR3 region has 15 residues. The chain's CDR3 is CASSLYRDGTDTQYF. CDR3 in DNA: TGTGCCAGCAGCTTATACAGGGATGGCACAGATACGCAGTATTTT.

Only a few counts were recorded for this clone. The V call is TRBV6-5, the J call TRBJ2-2; TRBD1 is a possible D gene (5 bases). The CDR3 is 14 residues long. V was shortened by 4 bases and J by 4 bases, with 10 bases between the two germline ends. Germline lookup yields CDR1 MNHEY and CDR2 SVGAGI. CDR3 DNA: TGTGCCAGCAGTTTAAGGGGTAGCACCGGGGAGCTGTTTTTT. Translating it yields CASSLRGSTGELFF.

This clone has ten or more counts. The rearrangement links TRBV28 to TRBJ2-7; the D gene is possibly TRBD1 (6 bases). CDR3 length equals 16 residues. Germline-derived CDR1 and CDR2 are MDHEN and SYDVKM. V was pared by 2 bases and J by 0 bases, with 14 bases between. Written as DNA, the CDR3 is TGTGCCAGCAGTTTACCCAACCGGGACATCTCCTACGAGCAGTACTTC. This translates into CASSLPNRDISYEQYF.